Reported below is one T cell receptor beta chain. This entry comes from a study of cytomegalovirus exposure and HLA in healthy donors. The CDR3 runs 14 residues. Germline assignment: CDR1 MNHEY and CDR2 SMNVEV (reference sequence). V gave up 3 bases and J gave up 3 bases, with 11 bases separating them. 60 Vbeta and 13 Jbeta primers were used in PCR. This table comes from immunoSEQ multiplex PCR, and its TCRdb copy is limited to in-frame clones, with some not included. The profile covers just under 80,000 clones, with 78% appearing a single time and approximately 4.4% taken by the ten largest. The receptor was isolated from a man aged 40-49 years in good health and CMV-seronegative. Sequences were obtained from PBMCs. V gene TRBV27 combines with J gene TRBJ1-1; a possible D gene is TRBD1 (5 bases). As DNA, the CDR3 is TGTGCCAGCAGTTTTACAGGCAGGGACACTGAAGCTTTCTTT. It is translated as CASSFTGRDTEAFF.